This TCR beta chain was sequenced during a study of T cell clones after liver transplantation. Study overall: TCRbeta sequencing after a pre-transplant mixed lymphocyte reaction identified graft-donor-reactive clones, later tracked in post-transplant blood. HCV positivity affected three of eight recipients; the rest lacked autoimmune or viral indications.

Sequenced by immunoSEQ multiplex PCR; TCRdb stores in-frame clones only, minus some. Of nearly 25,000 clones in the sample, approximately 71% are singletons; the top ten hold around 2.9%. Findings of the study overall: Low donor cell numbers restricted donor-reactive repertoire measurement in two subjects.

On this clone itself: No antigen is known for it.

CDR3 length equals 15 residues. CDR1 is MDHEN and CDR2 is SYDVKM in the germline V gene. V was pared by 8 bases and J by 1 base, with 14 bases between. The chain carries TRBV28 and TRBJ1-4, with D maybe TRBD1 (6 bases). The sequence derives from a human donor who received a liver transplant. This specimen consisted of CD4+ T cells from blood, obtained before liver transplant. The DNA for the CDR3 is TGTGCCAGCGGCTTGGGGGCGGTAACTAATGAAAAACTGTTTTTT. Translating gives CASGLGAVTNEKLFF.